These T cell receptor beta chains were read from a single sample in a study of OX40 agonist ivuxolimab in advanced cancers. Assay: immunoSEQ multiplex PCR; the TCRdb copy retains only in-frame clones and omits some. The sample has approximately 24,000 clones, more than 80% seen once. The material was CD4+ or CD8+ T cells sorted from blood, obtained in a trial of the OX40 agonist ivuxolimab. Source of these receptors: an adult with an advanced solid tumor such as melanoma, head and neck, liver or kidney cancer. CDR3s include the opening cysteine and the closing phenylalanine or tryptophan. D genes are given only for firm matches. For some rows the clone size is stated as once, few or many, or as a class when expanded; others skip it.

d_gene,j_gene,v_gene,abundance,CDR3aa,CDR3nt
-,TRBJ1-1,TRBV6-6,-,CASRLDPVGDTEAFF,TGTGCCAGCAGACTGGACCCCGTCGGGGACACTGAAGCTTTCTTT
-,TRBJ2-3,TRBV7-7,-,CASSAGVSTDTQYF,TGTGCTAGCAGCGCAGGGGTTAGCACAGATACGCAGTATTTT
-,TRBJ2-7,TRBV19,-,CASSVSDSSYEQYF,TGTGCCAGTAGTGTATCCGACAGCTCCTACGAGCAGTACTTC
-,TRBJ1-2,TRBV9,-,CASSVGTGNYGYTF,TGTGCCAGCAGCGTAGGGACCGGTAACTATGGCTACACCTTC
TRBD2,TRBJ2-2,TRBV4-1,-,CASSQYGLAGVNTGELFF,TGCGCCAGCAGCCAATACGGACTAGCGGGAGTGAACACCGGGGAGCTGTTTTTT
-,TRBJ2-7,TRBV30,-,CVGGGHEQYF,TGTGTAGGGGGGGGTCACGAGCAGTACTTC
-,TRBJ1-1,TRBV7-2,-,CASSLAAGLTTEAFF,TGTGCCAGCAGCTTAGCGGCCGGGCTAACCACTGAAGCTTTCTTT
-,TRBJ2-7,TRBV25-1,once,CASSLFGGSAEQYF,TGTGCCAGCAGCTTATTCGGGGGAAGTGCCGAGCAGTACTTC
-,TRBJ2-3,TRBV4-3,-,CASSQERSTDTQYF,TGCGCCAGCAGCCAAGAGCGGAGCACAGATACGCAGTATTTT
-,TRBJ1-5,TRBV5-1,few,CASSLAGGAQPQHF,TGCGCCAGCAGCTTGGCTGGGGGCGCGCAGCCCCAGCATTTT
-,TRBJ2-7,TRBV5-1,-,CASSFQNSIYEQYF,TGCGCCAGCAGCTTTCAAAACAGTATCTACGAGCAGTACTTC
TRBD2,TRBJ2-5,TRBV4-1,-,CASSQDIAGGGVGQYF,TGCGCCAGCAGCCAAGATATAGCTGGCGGGGGGGTAGGGCAGTACTTC
-,TRBJ2-2,TRBV15,-,CATSRGGQGARELFF,TGTGCCACCAGCAGAGGTGGGCAGGGAGCTCGGGAGCTGTTTTTT
-,TRBJ1-1,TRBV29-1,-,CSVGGGGGMVTEAFF,TGCAGCGTTGGAGGTGGGGGCGGGATGGTGACTGAAGCTTTCTTT
-,TRBJ1-2,TRBV4-3,-,CASSQAGLADGYTF,TGCGCCAGCAGCCAGGCGGGTTTGGCCGATGGCTACACCTTC
-,TRBJ1-3,TRBV4-2,-,CASSLPADSSGNTIYF,TGTGCCAGCAGCTTGCCGGCGGACAGCTCTGGAAACACCATATATTTT
TRBD1,TRBJ1-5,TRBV5-1,-,CASSWGTGQHF,TGCGCCAGCAGCTGGGGGACAGGCCAGCATTTT
-,TRBJ1-1,TRBV27,-,CASSFGTLNTEAFF,TGTGCCAGCAGTTTCGGGACACTTAACACTGAAGCTTTCTTT
-,TRBJ1-5,TRBV15,once,CATSRGQAEPQHF,TGTGCCACCAGCAGGGGGCAGGCAGAGCCCCAGCATTTT
-,TRBJ2-6,TRBV5-4,-,CASSSGPVSGANVLTF,TGTGCCAGCAGCTCGGGGCCCGTCTCTGGGGCCAACGTCCTGACTTTC
-,TRBJ1-6,TRBV11-3,-,CASSSLMYNSPLHF,TGTGCCAGCAGCTCCCTGATGTATAATTCACCCCTCCACTTT
-,TRBJ2-3,TRBV7-6,-,CASSAGLATDTQYF,TGTGCCAGCAGCGCAGGGTTGGCCACAGATACGCAGTATTTT
-,TRBJ2-2,TRBV2,-,CASSLLTANTGELFF,TGTGCCAGCAGTCTTTTGACAGCGAACACCGGGGAGCTGTTTTTT
TRBD1,TRBJ1-6,TRBV6-1,-,CASSEMDRGYNSPLHF,TGTGCCAGCAGTGAAATGGACAGGGGATATAATTCACCCCTCCACTTT
-,TRBJ2-1,TRBV19,few,CASTRAPLGNEQFF,TGTGCCAGTACAAGGGCCCCGTTGGGCAATGAGCAGTTCTTC
TRBD1,TRBJ1-4,TRBV18,-,CASSPPQTGVGEKLFF,TGTGCCAGCTCACCCCCCCAGACAGGGGTTGGAGAAAAACTGTTTTTT
TRBD1,TRBJ2-7,TRBV11-3,-,CASSPTTGVYEQYF,TGTGCCAGCAGCCCCACTACAGGGGTCTACGAGCAGTACTTC
TRBD1,TRBJ1-2,TRBV7-3,-,CASSLAGGAGYTF,TGTGCCAGCAGCTTAGCAGGGGGTGCGGGCTACACCTTC
-,TRBJ1-5,TRBV19,-,CASSTQSNQPQHF,TGTGCCAGTAGTACACAGAGCAATCAGCCCCAGCATTTT
-,TRBJ2-1,TRBV18,few,CASSVGTSEQFF,TGTGCCAGCTCAGTCGGGACAAGTGAGCAGTTCTTC
-,TRBJ2-5,TRBV7-2,-,CASSLGGTSRETQYF,TGTGCCAGCAGCTTAGGGGGAACTAGTAGGGAGACCCAGTACTTC
TRBD1,TRBJ1-5,TRBV4-1,-,CASSLTGGNHQPQHF,TGCGCCAGCAGCCTGACAGGGGGGAATCATCAGCCCCAGCATTTT
TRBD2,TRBJ2-3,TRBV9,-,CASSVSSGGSTDTQYF,TGTGCCAGCAGCGTATCTAGCGGGGGTAGCACAGATACGCAGTATTTT
-,TRBJ2-3,TRBV2,-,CASSEQGTSTDTQYF,TGTGCCAGCAGTGAACAGGGGACTAGCACAGATACGCAGTATTTT
TRBD1,TRBJ2-1,TRBV10-2,-,CASNGQGANEQFF,TGCGCCAGCAATGGACAGGGGGCCAATGAGCAGTTCTTC
TRBD1,TRBJ2-3,TRBV27,-,CASSPLTGGADTQYF,TGTGCCAGCAGTCCGTTGACAGGGGGCGCAGATACGCAGTATTTT
-,TRBJ2-3,TRBV5-6,-,CASSPRALSDTQYF,TGTGCCAGCAGCCCGCGCGCACTTTCAGATACGCAGTATTTT
-,TRBJ1-3,TRBV27,once,CASSSKDGTPSGNTIYF,TGTGCCAGCAGTAGCAAGGACGGCACCCCCTCTGGAAACACCATATATTTT
TRBD1,TRBJ1-6,TRBV7-3,-,CASSSGGDSSPLHF,TGTGCCAGCAGCTCAGGGGGGGATTCTTCACCCCTCCACTTT
-,TRBJ1-1,TRBV19,-,CASSMGMNTEAFF,TGTGCCAGTAGTATGGGCATGAACACTGAAGCTTTCTTT
TRBD1,TRBJ1-2,TRBV11-2,-,CASSTGTVRNYGYTF,TGTGCCAGCAGCACCGGGACAGTGCGTAACTATGGCTACACCTTC
TRBD1,TRBJ2-7,TRBV11-3,-,CASSPGTGTYEQYF,TGTGCCAGCAGCCCGGGGACAGGTACCTACGAGCAGTACTTC
TRBD2,TRBJ2-1,TRBV6-4,-,CASSDSFGGVGNEQFF,TGTGCCAGCAGTGACTCTTTCGGGGGGGTTGGGAATGAGCAGTTCTTC
TRBD2,TRBJ2-1,TRBV10-3,-,CAISESGGATYNEQFF,TGTGCCATCAGTGAGTCCGGGGGGGCGACCTACAATGAGCAGTTCTTC
-,TRBJ1-6,TRBV6-1,-,CASSERGSSPLHF,TGTGCCAGCAGTGAACGGGGCAGTTCACCCCTCCACTTT
-,TRBJ1-1,TRBV6-6,-,CASSQTRNTEAFF,TGTGCCAGCAGTCAAACACGGAACACTGAAGCTTTCTTT
-,TRBJ2-2,TRBV2,-,CASTIGKGHSGELFF,TGTGCCAGCACTATCGGGAAGGGGCACAGCGGGGAGCTGTTTTTT
-,TRBJ1-1,TRBV19,-,CASSTAKETEAFF,TGTGCCAGTAGTACGGCGAAGGAGACTGAAGCTTTCTTT
-,TRBJ2-1,TRBV19,-,CASSIVAAAYNEQFF,TGTGCCAGTAGTATAGTAGCGGCAGCCTACAATGAGCAGTTCTTC
-,TRBJ1-1,TRBV18,-,CASSPPNRIRMNTEAFF,TGTGCCAGCTCACCACCGAACAGGATCCGTATGAACACTGAAGCTTTCTTT
-,TRBJ1-2,TRBV5-4,-,CASSLGSRDSGYGYTF,TGTGCCAGCAGCTTGGGGTCGAGAGACTCAGGCTATGGCTACACCTTC